These 15 T cell receptor beta chains came from one sample sequenced in a study of blood T cell repertoires in COVID-19. Data came from immunoSEQ multiplex PCR; TCRdb stores just in-frame clones and leaves some out. The table includes around 50,000 clones, 86% detected once. Input material: peripheral blood. The source of these receptors is a human donor in a cohort sampled during active COVID-19.

The CDR3 sequence: CASSQETGYIGNTIYF. DNA for the CDR3: TGTGCCAGCAGCCAAGAGACAGGGTACATCGGAAACACCATATATTTT. The rearrangement links TRBV3-1 (or the pseudogene TRBV3-2) to TRBJ1-3; 7 bases line up with TRBD1. The CDR3 consists of 16 residues. V dropped 0 bases and J dropped 4; count of bases not matched to a gene: 6. Germline assignment: CDR1 LGHDT and CDR2 YNNKEL (reference sequence).

The chain combines TRBV7-2 with TRBJ2-2; tentative D call: TRBD1 (5 bases). The germline CDR1 and CDR2 sequences are SGHTA and FQGNSA. Deletions cut 4 bases from V and 0 bases from J, with 9 bases between. This CDR3 region has 15 residues. CDR3 region: CASSSTAPNTGELFF. DNA for the CDR3: TGTGCCAGCAGCTCGACAGCTCCGAACACCGGGGAGCTGTTTTTT.

The chain combines TRBV7-2 with TRBJ1-6, with TRBD1 identical over 7 bases. With 4 bases clipped from V and 10 bases from J, the junction kept 10 bases outside the gene matches. The germline V gene has CDR1 SGHTA and CDR2 FQGNSA. The length of the CDR3 is 15 residues. CDR3 in DNA: TGTGCCAGCAGCTCCCTCACAGGGGAAGGCTCACCCCTCCACTTT. Its protein is CASSSLTGEGSPLHF. Looking up the rest from reference TRBV7-2 and TRBJ1-6 gives the full variable domain: GAGVSQSPSNKVTEKGKDVELRCDPISGHTALYWYRQSLGQGLEFLIYFQGNSAPDKSGLPSDRFSAERTGGSVSTLTIQRTQQEDSAVYLCASSSLTGEGSPLHFGNGTRLTVT.

V usage is TRBV30 and J usage is TRBJ2-3; 10 positions match TRBD2. This CDR3 contains 13 residues. CDR1 and CDR2 (germline): GTSNPN, SVGIG (reference sequence). J was trimmed by 6 bases and V by 5 bases; bases with no gene match: 5. The CDR3 protein is CAWASGGWDTQYF. The CDR3 region has the DNA TGTGCCTGGGCTAGCGGGGGATGGGATACGCAGTATTTT.

This chain connects TRBV4-2 to TRBJ2-7, with D tentatively TRBD1 (5 bases). Germline V gene lookup returns CDR1 LGHNA and CDR2 YNFKEQ. The CDR3 is made up of 14 amino acids. The V end lost 0 bases, the J end lost 2 bases, and 8 bases lay between the germline ends. The CDR3 nucleotides read TGTGCCAGCAGCCAAGATCCAGGGCCCTACGAGCAGTACTTC. Translated: CASSQDPGPYEQYF.

The CDR3 DNA sequence: TGTGCCAGCAACCCGATGGGGGCGGCGGGAGATACGCAGTATTTT. As protein: CASNPMGAAGDTQYF. The rearrangement joins TRBV5-6 to TRBJ2-3, with D tentatively TRBD1 (6 bases). This CDR3 spans 15 amino acids. In germline, CDR1 is SGHDT, CDR2 YYEEEE. The V end lost 6 bases, the J end lost 5 bases, and 19 bases lay between the germline ends.

The V gene is TRBV5-1, the J gene TRBJ1-6; 7 bases match TRBD1. The V segment lost 2 bases and the J segment 11 bases; nucleotides outside the gene matches: 7. This CDR3 region has 14 residues. Germline loops: CDR1 SGHRS, CDR2 YFSETQ. The CDR3 nucleotides are TGCGCCAGCAGCTTTAAAGGGGGCGAGACACCCCTCCACTTT. Its protein is CASSFKGGETPLHF.

The V and J genes are TRBV5-5 and TRBJ1-2; D gene uncertain. Trimming shortened V by 0 bases and J by 8 bases, and 11 bases separated the two germline ends. The germline gives CDR1 SGHKS, CDR2 YYEKEE (reference sequence). The CDR3 consists of 13 residues. The CDR3 coding sequence is TGTGCCAGCAGCTTGGCCTGGGCGGGGGGCTACACCTTC. This codes for CASSLAWAGGYTF.

This clone was detected only a few times. The V gene is TRBV3-1 (or the pseudogene TRBV3-2), the J gene TRBJ1-5; D is possibly TRBD1 (5 bases). Germline assignment: CDR1 LGHDT and CDR2 YNNKEL (reference sequence). This CDR3 comprises 14 residues. With 3 bases removed from V and 8 bases from J, the gap between germline ends came to 14 bases. The CDR3 bases are TGTGCCAGCAGCCATGGAGTAGGGGCTGAGCCCCAGCATTTT. This sequence encodes CASSHGVGAEPQHF.

The chain employs TRBV14 and TRBJ1-4, with D possibly TRBD1 on 6 matching bases. V was trimmed by 1 base and J by 5 bases, leaving 11 bases between them. Germline V gene sequence: CDR1 SGHDN, CDR2 FVKESK. This CDR3 is built from 15 residues. This CDR3 reads CASSQALQGNEKLFF. In DNA, the CDR3 is TGTGCCAGCAGCCAAGCATTACAGGGAAATGAAAAACTGTTTTTT.

The chain has TRBV24-1 and TRBJ2-1, with 11 positions matching TRBD1. This CDR3 is built from 15 residues. Losses at the gene ends were 7 bases for V and 6 bases for J; bases not matched to a gene: 7. The germline V gene encodes CDR1 KGHDR and CDR2 SFDVKD. The CDR3 sequence is CATSPRDRGFNEQFF. The DNA of the CDR3 is TGTGCCACCAGCCCGAGGGACAGGGGGTTCAATGAGCAGTTCTTC.

The gene calls are TRBV5-8 and TRBJ1-2; 7 bases fit TRBD1. V was clipped by 4 bases and J by 6 bases; unmatched bases: 6. Germline V gene sequence: CDR1 SGHTS, CDR2 YDEGEE. The CDR3 loop spans 13 amino acids. The chain's CDR3 is CASSARGKDGYTF. Here the CDR3 DNA reads TGTGCCAGCAGCGCCAGGGGGAAGGATGGCTACACCTTC.

This rearrangement joins TRBV6-5 to TRBJ1-1; D gene unclear. Germline V lookup: CDR1 MNHEY, CDR2 SVGAGI. The CDR3 is 14 residues long. Trimming stripped 6 bases from V and 1 base from J, with 12 bases between. The CDR3 reads CASSLPGRNTEAFF. As DNA, the CDR3 is TGTGCCAGCAGCCTCCCCGGGAGGAACACTGAAGCTTTCTTT.

The chain is built from TRBV12-5 and TRBJ1-2; D not certain. With 2 bases removed from V and 4 bases from J, the gap between germline ends came to 11 bases. CDR1 is LGHNT and CDR2 is FRNRAP in the germline V gene. This CDR3 is built from 14 residues. In nucleotides, the CDR3 is TGTGCTAGTGGTTTGATCGGGGTCCCCTATGGCTACACCTTC. This codes for CASGLIGVPYGYTF. The entire variable domain, with the rest obtained from reference TRBV12-5 and TRBJ1-2, is as follows: DARVTQTPRHKVTEMGQEVTMRCQPILGHNTVFWYRQTMMQGLELLAYFRNRAPLDDSGMPKDRFSAEMPDATLATLKIQPSEPRDSAVYFCASGLIGVPYGYTFGSGTRLTVV.

V usage is TRBV27 and J usage is TRBJ2-7; 8 bases are shared with TRBD1. V lost 9 bases and J lost 4; bases outside the gene matches: 14. Per the germline V gene, CDR1 is MNHEY and CDR2 is SMNVEV (reference sequence). The CDR3 runs 15 residues. The CDR3 sequence is CARINRTGIRYEQYF. CDR3 in DNA: TGTGCCAGGATAAACCGGACAGGGATAAGGTACGAGCAGTACTTC.